This T cell receptor beta chain was profiled in a study of brain metastases from non-small cell lung cancer. Some clones are missing from TCRdb's copy, which holds only in-frame ones; the method was immunoSEQ multiplex PCR. The sample contains around 1,400 clones, approximately 85% of which appear only once. From germline, CDR1 is LNHDA and CDR2 SQIVND (reference sequence). There are 16 residues in the CDR3. The V gene lost 7 bases and the J gene lost 1 base, with 17 bases spanning the gap. A note on this clone: Its cognate antigen is unknown.

Study-wide results and limits: Brain metastases shared most TCR repertoire with primaries, with sparse T cells. T-cell infiltration was lower in brain metastases than primaries (P < 0.001). Compared with their matched primary tumors, roughly two thirds of brain metastases showed expanded T-cell clones.

The material sequenced was tissue from a brain metastasis. The gene calls are TRBV19 and TRBJ1-5, with a possible D match to TRBD1 (6 bases). This TCR came from a donor aged 40 or older with non-small cell lung cancer. The CDR3 coding sequence is TGTGCCAGTAAGAACAGGGAAGGTTTGAGCAATCAGCCCCAGCATTTT. Translated: CASKNREGLSNQPQHF.